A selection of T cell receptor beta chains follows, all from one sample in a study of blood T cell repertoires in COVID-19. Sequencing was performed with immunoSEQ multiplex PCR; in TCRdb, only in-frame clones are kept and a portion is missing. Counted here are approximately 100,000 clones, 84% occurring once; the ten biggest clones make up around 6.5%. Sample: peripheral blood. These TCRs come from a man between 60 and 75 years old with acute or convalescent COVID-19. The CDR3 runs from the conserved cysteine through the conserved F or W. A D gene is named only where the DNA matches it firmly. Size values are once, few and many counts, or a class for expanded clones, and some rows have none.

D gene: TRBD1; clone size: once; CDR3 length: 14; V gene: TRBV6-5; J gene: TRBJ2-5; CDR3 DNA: TGTGCCAGCAGTTACACAGGGGGAGCCGAGACCCAGTACTTC; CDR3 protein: CASSYTGGAETQYF
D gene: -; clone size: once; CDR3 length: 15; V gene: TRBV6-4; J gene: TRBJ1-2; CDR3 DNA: TGTGCCAGCAGTGAGTACGAGGGCGCAAACTATGGCTACACCTTC; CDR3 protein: CASSEYEGANYGYTF
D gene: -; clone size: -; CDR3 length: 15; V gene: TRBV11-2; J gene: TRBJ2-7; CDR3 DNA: TGTGCCAGCAGCTTAGAGCGCCCTACCACCTACGAGCAGTACTTC; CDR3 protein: CASSLERPTTYEQYF
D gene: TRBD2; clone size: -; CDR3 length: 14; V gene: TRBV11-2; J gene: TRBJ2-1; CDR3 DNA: TGTGCCAGCAGCTTCGGACTAGCCTACAATGAGCAGTTCTTC; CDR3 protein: CASSFGLAYNEQFF
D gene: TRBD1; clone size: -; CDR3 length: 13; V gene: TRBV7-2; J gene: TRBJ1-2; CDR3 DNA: TGTGCCAGCAGTCGGGACAGGGCCTATGGCTACACCTTC; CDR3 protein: CASSRDRAYGYTF
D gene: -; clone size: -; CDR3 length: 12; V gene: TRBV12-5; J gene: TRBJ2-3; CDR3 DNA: TGTGCTAGTGGTTTCGAGAGAGATACGCAGTATTTT; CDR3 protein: CASGFERDTQYF
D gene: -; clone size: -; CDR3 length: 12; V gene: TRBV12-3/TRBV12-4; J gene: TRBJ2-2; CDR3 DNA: TGTGCCAGCAAAAGGGGGACCGGGGAGCTGTTTTTT; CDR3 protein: CASKRGTGELFF
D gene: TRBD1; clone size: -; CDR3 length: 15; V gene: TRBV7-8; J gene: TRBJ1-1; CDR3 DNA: TGTGCCAGCAGCTTGAAGGGGGCTATGAACACTGAAGCTTTCTTT; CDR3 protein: CASSLKGAMNTEAFF
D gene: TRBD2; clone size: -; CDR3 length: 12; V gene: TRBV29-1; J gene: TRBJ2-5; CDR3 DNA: TGCAGCGTGGGGGGGGACCAAGAGACCCAGTACTTC; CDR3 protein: CSVGGDQETQYF
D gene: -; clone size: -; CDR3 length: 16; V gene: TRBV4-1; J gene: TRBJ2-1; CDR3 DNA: TGCGCCAGCAGCCAAAGGGGAAGCGCGGCTTCGGGTGAGCAGTTCTTC; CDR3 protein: CASSQRGSAASGEQFF
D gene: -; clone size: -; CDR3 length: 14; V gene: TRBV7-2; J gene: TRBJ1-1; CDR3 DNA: TGTGCCAGCAGCGCCCACTCAGGGAACACTGAAGCTTTCTTT; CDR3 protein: CASSAHSGNTEAFF
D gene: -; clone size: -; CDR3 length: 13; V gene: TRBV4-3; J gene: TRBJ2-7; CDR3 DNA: TGCGCCAGCAGCCAAGATAATGGGCCTGAGCAGTACTTC; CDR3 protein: CASSQDNGPEQYF
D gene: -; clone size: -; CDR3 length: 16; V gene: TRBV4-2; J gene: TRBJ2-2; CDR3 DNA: TGTGCCAGCAGCCAAGAGGAGGGCTATGACACCGGGGAGCTGTTTTTT; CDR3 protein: CASSQEEGYDTGELFF